The TCR beta chain described here comes from a study of T cell clonality in common variable immunodeficiency. Whole-study findings and limits: CVID subjects shared fewer TCRbeta clones than healthy controls did. Authors noted CVID clonality's cause needs subpopulation repertoire sequencing. Repertoire-complication correlations in CVID were limited by patient heterogeneity.

Method: immunoSEQ multiplex PCR; TCRdb's copy keeps in-frame clones and lacks some. The sample shows about 55,000 clones, no singletons; the ten largest hold 0.7% to 0.95%. V lost 3 bases and J 3 bases, leaving 14 bases between the germline ends. The CDR3 is 15 amino acids. CDR1 KGHSH and CDR2 LQKENI come from the germline V gene. This clone appeared many times. Antigen: not known. The missing CDR3 end, 3 residues past where the read stops, is filled in from the germline J gene. The clonotype was recovered from a person between 18 and 69 years old in good health. The chain links TRBV18 to TRBJ1-2; no clear D. Source material: peripheral blood mononuclear cells. CDR3 sequence reads: CASSPRLTEDYGYTF. CDR3 bases read: TGTGCCAGCTCACCGCGGTTGACGGAAGACTATGGC.